What follows is one T cell receptor (beta chain) and its context. The antigen it binds to is not known. This entry comes from a study of cytomegalovirus exposure and HLA in healthy donors (TCRdb year 2017). At the level of the whole study: In an earlier analysis of approximately 640 of the donors, 250 to 350 Gb of sequence data and approximately 120 million unique TCR beta sequences from roughly 200 million T cells were reported. Using immunosequencing, the study profiled T cell repertoires from some 670 subjects and related those repertoires to cytomegalovirus serostatus. Every repertoire in the discovery cohort had been generated on one and the same sequencing platform. In addition to the first cohort of approximately 650 subjects, a separate validation cohort of approximately 130 different subjects was used. Donor age, sex, ethnicity and CMV serostatus were compiled together with the repertoire data. Of the 398 genotyped donors, approximately 82% fell in the genetic ancestry cluster associated with self-reported Caucasian donors. A later genetic analysis used genome-wide SNP genotypes for about 55% of the 666 donors, treating that subset as a discovery cohort. The later analysis used no new phenotypic data to find candidate immune exposures, relying instead on TCR beta sequences and their occurrence across donors. The study aimed to test whether cataloging public T cell receptors could reveal signatures of past pathogen exposure. Both class I and class II loci were covered by HLA typing, at four-digit resolution. Among about 410 genotyped donors of the cohort, an average of around 240,000 unique TCR beta nucleotide sequences was sequenced per donor, of which about 18% were non-productive. High-throughput TCR immunosequencing, statistical association of individual TCRs with disease status, and machine learning were combined to predict cytomegalovirus infection status. The number of typed donors differed by locus: roughly 629-630 for A, B, C, DRB1 and DQB1; 522 for DQA1; around 580 for DPA1; and about 450 for DPB1. An earlier analysis of around 580 of the donors used high-throughput TCR beta sequencing to judge whether each TCR beta V gene segment behaved as functional or pseudogenic. Around 330 gigabases of sequencing data and tens of millions of unique TCR sequences made up an early release that covered over 550 HLA-typed donors. A later analysis re-examined previously published TCR beta repertoires from more than 600 donors and added high-resolution HLA genotyping to investigate patterns of TCR occurrence. Several DR-DQ haplotypes were treated as single units for association and clustering because of strong linkage in the cohort.

Library generation was performed with the immunoSEQ multiplex PCR assay. For the multiplex PCR, a mixture combining 60 forward primers for TCR Vbeta segments and 13 reverse primers for TCR Jbeta segments was used. A multiplex PCR assay on genomic DNA amplified the CDR3 region of rearranged TCR beta genes. Amplified TCR beta libraries were sequenced as 87-base-pair reads on the Illumina HiSeq System. As for the authors' bioinformatics: A later analysis tallied 75 million to 95 million unique TCR beta chains across the roughly 610 repertoires, and about 10 million of those chains were shared by two or more donors. Raw reads were error-corrected and collapsed into unique sequences with a nearest-neighbor algorithm that merged closely related sequences to remove PCR and sequencing errors. CDR3 sequences were aligned to IMGT reference sequences to assign V, D and J gene segments. For a sequence to be retained, at least a six-nucleotide match to both a V gene segment and a J gene segment was required. A rearrangement was called productive if the CDR3 had no stop codons and remained in frame with V and J, and every other rearrangement was called non-productive. CDR3 was defined by IMGT convention, running from the second conserved V-encoded cysteine to the conserved J-encoded phenylalanine. Sequences without an unambiguous match to a single V gene segment were excluded from the earlier analysis of 450 to 650 of the donors. In an earlier analysis of roughly 600 of the donors, a V segment was called functional when productive rearrangements were above 56.7%, and segregating when the standard deviation between donors exceeded 5%. To diagnose cytomegalovirus status from the catalog of TCR beta chain sequences, a statistical classification framework was built. A later analysis assigned V and J genes by comparing TCR nucleotide sequences with IMGT/GENE-DB human TR gene sequences. In a later analysis, CDR3 sequences and most-parsimonious VDJ recombination scenarios were assigned using the TCRdist pipeline. A later analysis defined each TCR beta chain by its CDR3 amino acid sequence plus V-gene family, and excluded reads lacking a unique V-gene family. As a way to deal with suspected cross-contamination and a sequencing artifact, a later analysis dropped 450 to 600 nucleotide sequences that were highly shared and had low generation probability. A later analysis calculated a clonal expansion index for each public chain from normalized within-repertoire ranks of inferred template counts. In a later analysis, generation probabilities were computed using a VDJ recombination model fitted to out-of-frame rearrangements, and the results were checked against IGoR. In a later analysis, hypergeometric tests were used to score TCR-TCR, TCR-HLA and TCR-CMV co-occurrence, with a repertoire-size bias correction applied to TCR pairs. A later analysis estimated false discovery rates by permuting HLA or CMV assignments 20 times. In a later analysis, co-occurring TCRs were grouped with DBSCAN, and TCRdist sequence similarity was added when clustering was performed within HLA-allele-positive subsets. For co-occurrence clustering, repertoires with fewer than 30,000 or more than 120,000 public chains were excluded, along with about five repertoires with anomalous nucleotide sharing. In its TCRdb copy, this immuneACCESS table keeps in-frame sequences only and misses some clones. Where compared with another copy, unresolved V genes explain less than half of these, and the others have no known cause. The V and J calls and clone size are taken from that table; D and trimming were inferred from the DNA. The table of this sample itemizes tens of thousands of clones. In total, the top ten clones hold over 1.2% of the sample.

The CDR3 starts with the cysteine, ends with the phenylalanine, and has 16 residues. Left in the record is the CDR3 DNA by itself, 48 bases read in frame from the first base. The junction shows trimming of 1 base on V and 2 bases on J, and the gene matches do not reach 4 bases of it. As encoded in the germline V gene, CDR1 is MNHNS while CDR2 is SASEGT. The cohort consisted of some 670 healthy bone marrow donors. Cohort members were all nominally healthy when sampled, although unrecorded immune exposures were likely present. The donor was CMV seronegative and was included in the group of 352 seronegative cohort members. A peripheral blood sample was collected from each donor, and TCR beta sequencing was performed on peripheral blood mononuclear cells. Genomic DNA extraction from the blood cell samples was performed with the Qiagen DNeasy Blood Extraction Kit. Overall results and qualifications from the work: In this cohort, only TCR beta chains were sequenced, and detectable features were limited by the absence of alpha or paired-chain data. The earlier analysis of about 600 of the donors excluded 15 to 20 rarely observed V segments, including chromosome 9 orphons, because counts were too low. A further reported finding was that TCR beta sequences accurately predicted the HLA-A and HLA-B alleles for most subjects in the first cohort. A later analysis associated 15,000 to 20,000 TCR beta sequences with specific HLA alleles at a false discovery rate of 0.05. A later analysis found that TCR association rates varied across HLA loci, with DRB1 alleles showing the most associated TCRs and HLA-C alleles the fewest. Presence/absence analyses assumed roughly uniform sequencing depth across donors, an assumption that may not hold. The authors suggested that the approach could potentially be generalized to other disease states and immunological phenotypes. Immune exposure information for the cohort was limited to CMV serostatus. In a later genetic analysis, a missense DCLRE1C variant was associated with V-gene and J-gene trimming of TCR beta chains, and the association was replicated in an independent cohort. In vitro tests confirmed that a few of the cytomegalovirus-associated TCR beta chains recognize cytomegalovirus antigens. Because some donors lacked HLA typing at each locus, the association tests relied only on the typed subset. While some public TCRs were present in many individuals, most TCR sequences turned up only very rarely across donors. In an earlier analysis of 500 to 650 of the donors, most TCR beta V segments appeared in productive rearrangements about 87% or about 30% of the time, broadly matching IMGT annotations. Compared with equally common non-associated chains, HLA-associated TCR beta chains in a later analysis were more clonally expanded and had lower generation probabilities. When HLA alleles, especially DR and DQ, strongly co-occurred, attributing TCR associations to individual alleles was difficult. The classifier was reported to diagnose cytomegalovirus status with high specificity and sensitivity in both the original cohort and the validation cohort. According to a later analysis, most CMV-associated TCR beta chains appeared to be HLA-restricted, and the HLA associations seemed to be driven largely by CMV exposure. A later analysis reported that several top co-occurrence clusters appeared linked to parvovirus B19, influenza, CMV and Epstein-Barr virus. The sequencing pipeline was judged likely to have produced a cluster of highly shared sequence variants as a technical artifact. In the study, 150 to 200 TCR beta chains were listed as associated with cytomegalovirus. In a later genetic analysis, fewer N-insertions in productive TCRs were reported among donors in an Asian-associated ancestry cluster than the roughly 640-donor mean. Linkage disequilibrium might explain the correlated functional status among segregating V segments, but an unknown experimental factor could not be excluded. The 87-base-pair reads could not distinguish some IMGT-functional V segments, including TRBV6-2 and TRBV6-3, so those segments were excluded.

Source material: PBMCs. This TCR was recovered from a woman in her sixties or seventies in good health and CMV-seronegative. The chain is assembled from TRBV6-1 and TRBJ2-1; 8 bases in between match TRBD1. DNA sequence: TGTGCCAGCAGTGAAGAGGACAGGGTTCCCTACAATGAGCAGTTCTTC. It translates as CASSEEDRVPYNEQFF.